This T cell receptor beta chain is drawn from a study of T cells in Graves' hyperthyroidism and ophthalmopathy (dated by TCRdb to about 2019). Background for the entire study: Peripheral blood was sampled at the time of initial diagnosis, prior to any treatment. To identify TCR V-J signatures that set the groups apart, the researchers used a discovery cohort of more than 95 patients, made up of 40 to 45 with Graves' ophthalmopathy and some 58 with stable Graves' hyperthyroidism. An independent validation cohort of 18 to 20 hyperthyroidism patients and 15 or so patients who later progressed to ophthalmopathy tested prospective prediction of ophthalmopathy. The 90 to 100 discovery patients were randomly split 7:3 into training and test sets. The study also compared thyroid tissue and blood T-cell repertoires from a handful of Graves' hyperthyroidism patients. After sampling, hyperthyroidism patients received methimazole starting at 30 mg daily, and ophthalmopathy patients received high-dose intravenous methylprednisolone. TCR Vbeta CDR3 sequencing of roughly 140 peripheral blood samples (under 45 ophthalmopathy, roughly 74 hyperthyroidism and approximately 17 progressor patients) is reported in the paper.

Amplification of TCR beta CDR3 regions was carried out from RNA transcripts. A first-round RT-PCR of the TCR CDR3 used the HTBI primer set with the Qiagen OneStep RT-PCR kit. Libraries were constructed in a second round of multiplex PCR, after which size selection and purification were carried out. The libraries were sequenced on an Illumina HiSeq2000 using paired-end 100 bp reads. In the paper's pipeline: SOAPnuke was used to process the raw data, throwing out any read that contained adapters or uncalled bases, had a mean Phred below 15, or lacked an exact constant-primer or identifier match. COPE v1.2.5 was used to merge high-quality paired reads, and clonotypes were defined as unique nucleotide sequences. MiTCR v1.1 was used to align clonotypes to the IMGT TRBV, TRBD and TRBJ reference segments. Only V-J combinations with frequency above 0.0001, covering approximately 99% of repertoires, were analysed. A TCS score was defined as the ratio between F50 (clonal expansion) and ExV (chaos), using BLOSUM62-based TCRdist between CDR3 peptides within each V-J. Welch's t-statistics and random forest reduced 514 V-J features to under 15, which were used in a naive Bayes classifier (R e1071). The public reads were reprocessed in TCRdb via fastp at Q25 and MiXCR, keeping in-frame beta chains. Each CDR3 protein appears once, grouped with its most common genes and DNA. The V and J calls, along with clone size, are taken from TCRdb and not from the paper's own processing. This sample has more than 350,000 distinct CDR3 sequences in its table, and approximately 18% of those were observed once. Roughly a third of the sample rests with the top ten.

Counted from cysteine to phenylalanine, this CDR3 has 14 amino acids. Just CDR3 DNA is preserved here, 42 bases in frame from base 1. In the germline V gene (reference sequence), CDR1 corresponds to DFQATT and CDR2 to SNEGSKA. A distance of 9 bases separates the germline ends of V and J, which lose 0 bases and 4 bases respectively. Hyperthyroidism patients were aged 18 to 65 years and newly diagnosed, with disease duration of less than 2 months. The study excluded patients with uncontrolled infections, other autoimmune diseases, pregnancy or lactation. Diagnoses were established on the basis of clinical symptoms, serum thyroxine and TRAb, thyroid ultrasound, and orbital computed tomography. Blood from progressor patients was collected at the time of first diagnosis with hyperthyroidism, before any ophthalmopathy symptoms had appeared. PBMCs were separated from roughly 10 ml of fresh peripheral blood using Ficoll-Paque density gradient centrifugation. Progressor patients were initially diagnosed with Graves' hyperthyroidism and developed ophthalmopathy during follow-up. Total RNA was extracted with Trizol reagent, and quality was checked on an Agilent 2100 Bioanalyzer.

This clonotype was picked up many times. The specificity of this receptor is unknown. No clone much larger than this one lies a single base away; base qualities are absent. What the study reported, not specific to this receptor: Blood samples also contained most of the expanded thyroid clonotypes (frequency above 0.001), which suggests that blood repertoires may reflect thyroid immune responses. Ophthalmopathy was separated from stable hyperthyroidism by a 13 V-J signature model, with approximately 85% sensitivity and 81% to 82% specificity obtained in cross-validation and 80%/75% obtained in testing. Sample size was not statistically predetermined, and investigators were not blinded to group allocation. In validation, progression to ophthalmopathy was predicted by the model with around 71% sensitivity and 72.22% specificity, a median of around 5.9 months before onset.

Sequencing was done on a sample of blood. The receptor was derived from a woman younger than 45 with Graves' hyperthyroidism that later progressed to Graves' ophthalmopathy. Recombination linked TRBV20-1 to TRBJ1-4, with the D gene uncertain. The DNA sequence reads TGCAGTGCTAGAGATTTAGACGATAATGAAAAACTGTTTTTT. Protein translation: CSARDLDDNEKLFF.